Presented here are 11 T cell receptor beta chains from one specimen sequenced in a study of Graves' ophthalmopathy and Graves' hyperthyroidism. RNA transcripts served as template for amplifying TCR beta CDR3 sequences. HTBI primers primed a first-round RT-PCR, and a second-round multiplex PCR followed. One entry per CDR3 protein results from TCRdb running MiXCR on the multiplex PCR reads. The sample holds over a million distinct CDR3 sequences, 36% seen once. Sample: peripheral blood or thyroid tissue (not recorded which). These receptors came from an adult man with Graves' hyperthyroidism.

The genes are TRBV30 and TRBJ1-2, with TRBD1 matching 7 bases. Germline trimming cut 5 bases from V and 1 base from J; bases unmatched to any gene: 1. CDR3 length equals 12 residues. Germline assignment: CDR1 GTSNPN and CDR2 SVGIG (reference sequence). The CDR3 loop is CAWGDSNYGYTF. In nucleotides, the CDR3 is TGTGCCTGGGGGGACAGTAACTATGGCTACACCTTC.

This clonotype was recorded many times. The chain uses TRBV11-2 and TRBJ1-5, with unresolved D. V dropped 3 bases and J dropped 3 bases, with 9 bases sitting between them. This CDR3 comprises 14 residues. Germline V CDR1 and CDR2: SGHAT, FQNNGV. CDR3 protein: CASSLTGLNQPQHF. The CDR3 DNA sequence: TGTGCCAGCAGCTTGACTGGTCTCAATCAGCCCCAGCATTTT.

This clonotype was picked up a small number of times. The chain has TRBV10-3 and TRBJ2-7; 8 nucleotides align to TRBD1. The length of the CDR3 is 15 residues. Germline CDR1 ENHRY, CDR2 SYGVKD. Unmatched junction bases numbered 4, after V lost 2 bases and J lost 1 base. The CDR3 DNA is TGTGCCATCAGTGAGGGCCAGGGGGCTTCCTACGAGCAGTACTTC. Its protein is CAISEGQGASYEQYF.

V usage is TRBV12-3 or TRBV12-4 and J usage is TRBJ1-6; no clear D. This CDR3 is built from 15 residues. Trimming stripped 2 bases from V and 5 bases from J, with 10 bases between. CDR3: CASSLLEINNSPLHF. The CDR3 bases are TGTGCCAGCAGTTTATTGGAAATCAATAATTCACCCCTCCACTTT.

This chain joins TRBV27 and TRBJ2-7; TRBD1 matches 8 bases. There are 16 residues in the CDR3. The V and J ends lost 5 bases and 0 bases, in that order; junction bases with no gene match: 9. Germline CDR1 and CDR2: MNHEY and SMNVEV (reference sequence). The CDR3 coding sequence is TGTGCCAGCAGTCCCTCAGACAGGGGAAGCTCCTACGAGCAGTACTTC. Translation gives CASSPSDRGSSYEQYF.

This clonotype was counted at least ten times. The chain uses TRBV9 and TRBJ2-5, with 8 positions matching TRBD2. Germline loops: CDR1 SGDLS, CDR2 YYNGEE. After removal of 5 bases from V and 1 base from J, the junction contained 4 bases not matched to a gene. CDR3 size: 14 residues. In DNA, the CDR3 is TGTGCCAGCAGTGCAGCGGGAGTCCAAGAGACCCAGTACTTC. Translating gives CASSAAGVQETQYF.

V and J are TRBV5-1 and TRBJ2-5; a weak D match, TRBD1 (6 bases). The CDR3 runs to 17 residues. V shed 3 bases and J shed 2 bases, with 20 bases lying between them. Per germline, CDR1 SGHRS and CDR2 YFSETQ. CDR3 residues: CASSSGYSWTVQETQYF. In DNA, the CDR3 is TGCGCCAGCAGCTCCGGATACAGCTGGACAGTGCAAGAGACCCAGTACTTC.

The gene calls are TRBV9 and TRBJ1-1, with TRBD1 as a possible D gene (6 bases). The CDR3 is 13 amino acids. V shed 2 bases and J shed 6 bases, with 11 bases lying between them. Germline V gene lookup returns CDR1 SGDLS and CDR2 YYNGEE. The CDR3, as DNA: TGTGCCAGCAGCGTGGGGGGGGGCCCTGAAGCTTTCTTT. Encoded protein: CASSVGGGPEAFF.

V usage is TRBV10-3 and J usage is TRBJ1-2; possibly TRBD1 for D (5 bases). The germline V gene encodes CDR1 ENHRY and CDR2 SYGVKD. Trimming left V 3 bases short and J 8 bases short, with 22 bases between. This CDR3 is 16 amino acids long. The CDR3 bases are TGTGCCATCAGTGACCCAAGCAGGGACGTCAGAAGCGGCTACACCTTC. Its translation is CAISDPSRDVRSGYTF.

This clonotype was found many times. V and J are TRBV7-3 and TRBJ1-6; D unclear. The V gene lost 5 bases and the J gene lost 8 bases, with 10 bases spanning the gap. Looked up from germline, CDR1 is SGHTA and CDR2 is FQGTGA. The CDR3 has 13 amino acids. CDR3 sequence: CASSPTVDSPLHF. CDR3 coding DNA: TGTGCCAGCAGCCCCACTGTGGATTCACCCCTCCACTTT.

This clonotype was detected ten times or more. This sequence joins TRBV19 and TRBJ1-5; D remains unclear. The CDR3 has 15 residues. V was shortened by 7 bases and J by 4 bases, with 17 bases between the two germline ends. From germline, CDR1 is LNHDA and CDR2 SQIVND (reference sequence). CDR3 in amino acids: CASTRRPDRNQPQHF. The CDR3 DNA reads as TGTGCCAGTACCCGCAGACCGGATCGAAATCAGCCCCAGCATTTT.